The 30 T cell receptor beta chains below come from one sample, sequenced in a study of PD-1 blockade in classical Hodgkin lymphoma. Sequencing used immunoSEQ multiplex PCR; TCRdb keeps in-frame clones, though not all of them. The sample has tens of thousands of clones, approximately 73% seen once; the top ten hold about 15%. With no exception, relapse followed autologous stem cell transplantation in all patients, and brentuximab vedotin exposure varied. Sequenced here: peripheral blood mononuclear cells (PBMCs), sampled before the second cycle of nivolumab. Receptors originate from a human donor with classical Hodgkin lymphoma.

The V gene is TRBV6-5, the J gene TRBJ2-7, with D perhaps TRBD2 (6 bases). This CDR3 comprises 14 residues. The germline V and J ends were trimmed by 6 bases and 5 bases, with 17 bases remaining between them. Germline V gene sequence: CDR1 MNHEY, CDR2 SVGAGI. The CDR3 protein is CASRSGPPSDEQYF. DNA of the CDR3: TGTGCCAGCAGAAGCGGGCCGCCGTCGGACGAGCAGTACTTC.

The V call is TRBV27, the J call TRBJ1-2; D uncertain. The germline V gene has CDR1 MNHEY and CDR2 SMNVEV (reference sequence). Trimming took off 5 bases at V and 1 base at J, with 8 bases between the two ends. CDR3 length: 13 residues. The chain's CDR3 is CASSLSLNYGYTF. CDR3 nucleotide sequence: TGTGCCAGCAGTCTCTCCCTTAACTATGGCTACACCTTC.

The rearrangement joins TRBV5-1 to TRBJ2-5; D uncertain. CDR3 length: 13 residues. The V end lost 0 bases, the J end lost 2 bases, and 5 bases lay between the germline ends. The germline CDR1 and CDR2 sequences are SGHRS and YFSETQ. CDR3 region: CASSLGSQETQYF. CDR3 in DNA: TGCGCCAGCAGCTTGGGTTCTCAAGAGACCCAGTACTTC.

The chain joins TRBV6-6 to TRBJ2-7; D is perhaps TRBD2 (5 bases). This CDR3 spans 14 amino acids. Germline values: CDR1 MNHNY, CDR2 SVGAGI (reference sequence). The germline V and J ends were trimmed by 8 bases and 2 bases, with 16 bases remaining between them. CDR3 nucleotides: TGTGCCAGCGCATCGGGGTACAGAACCTACGAGCAGTACTTC. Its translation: CASASGYRTYEQYF.

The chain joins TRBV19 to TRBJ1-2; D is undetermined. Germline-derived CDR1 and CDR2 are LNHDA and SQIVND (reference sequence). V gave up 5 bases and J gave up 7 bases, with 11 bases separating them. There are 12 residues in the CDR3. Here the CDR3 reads CASSLGFGGYTF. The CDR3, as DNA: TGTGCCAGTAGTCTTGGGTTCGGTGGCTACACCTTC.

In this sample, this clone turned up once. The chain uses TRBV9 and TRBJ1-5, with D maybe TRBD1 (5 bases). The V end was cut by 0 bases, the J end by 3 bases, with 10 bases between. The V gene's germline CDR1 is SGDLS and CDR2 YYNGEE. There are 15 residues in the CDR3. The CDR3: CASSVDLGDNQPQHF. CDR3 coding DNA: TGTGCCAGCAGCGTAGATCTGGGGGACAATCAGCCCCAGCATTTT.

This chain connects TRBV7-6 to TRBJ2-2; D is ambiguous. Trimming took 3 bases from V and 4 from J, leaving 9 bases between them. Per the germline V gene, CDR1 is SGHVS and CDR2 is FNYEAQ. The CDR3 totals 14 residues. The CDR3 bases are TGTGCCAGCAGCTTGTTTATCCCCACCGGGGAGCTGTTTTTT. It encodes CASSLFIPTGELFF.

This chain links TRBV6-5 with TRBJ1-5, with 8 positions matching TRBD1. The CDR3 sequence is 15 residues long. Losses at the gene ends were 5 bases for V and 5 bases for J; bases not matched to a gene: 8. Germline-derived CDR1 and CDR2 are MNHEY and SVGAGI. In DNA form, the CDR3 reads TGTGCCAGCAGTCGCTACAGGGGGAGTGATCAGCCCCAGCATTTT. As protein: CASSRYRGSDQPQHF.

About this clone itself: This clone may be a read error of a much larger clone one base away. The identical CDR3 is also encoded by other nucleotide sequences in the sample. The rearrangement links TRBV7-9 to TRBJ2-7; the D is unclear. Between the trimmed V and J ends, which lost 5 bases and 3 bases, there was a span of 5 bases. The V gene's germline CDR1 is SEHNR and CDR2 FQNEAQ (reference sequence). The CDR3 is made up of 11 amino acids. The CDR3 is CASSLSYEQYF. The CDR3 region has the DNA TGTGCCAGCAGCCTAAGCTACGAGCAGTACTTC.

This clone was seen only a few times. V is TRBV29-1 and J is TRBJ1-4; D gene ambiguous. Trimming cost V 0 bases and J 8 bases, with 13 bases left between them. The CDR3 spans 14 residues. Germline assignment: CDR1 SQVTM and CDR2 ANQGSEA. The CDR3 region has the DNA TGCAGCGTTGAAGATAATTGGGGAAACGAAAAACTGTTTTTT. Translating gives CSVEDNWGNEKLFF.

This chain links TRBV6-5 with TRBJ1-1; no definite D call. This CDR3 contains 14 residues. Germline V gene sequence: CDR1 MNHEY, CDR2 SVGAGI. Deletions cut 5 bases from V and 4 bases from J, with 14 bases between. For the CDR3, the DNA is TGTGCCAGCAGTCCGAGGTCGGGTGCCACTGAAGCTTTCTTT. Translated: CASSPRSGATEAFF.

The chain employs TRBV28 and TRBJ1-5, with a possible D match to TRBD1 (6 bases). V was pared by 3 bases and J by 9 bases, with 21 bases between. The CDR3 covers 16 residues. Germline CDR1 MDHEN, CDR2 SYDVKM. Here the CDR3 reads CASSFVDRPLALPQHF. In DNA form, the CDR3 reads TGTGCCAGCAGTTTCGTCGACAGGCCCCTAGCTTTGCCCCAGCATTTT.

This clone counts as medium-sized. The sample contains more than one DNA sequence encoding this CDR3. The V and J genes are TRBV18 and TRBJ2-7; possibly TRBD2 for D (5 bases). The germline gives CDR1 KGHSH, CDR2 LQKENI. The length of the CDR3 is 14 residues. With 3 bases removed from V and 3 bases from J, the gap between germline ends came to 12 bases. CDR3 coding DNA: TGTGCCAGCTCACCCGGTACGAGCGGCTACGAGCAGTACTTC. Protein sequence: CASSPGTSGYEQYF.

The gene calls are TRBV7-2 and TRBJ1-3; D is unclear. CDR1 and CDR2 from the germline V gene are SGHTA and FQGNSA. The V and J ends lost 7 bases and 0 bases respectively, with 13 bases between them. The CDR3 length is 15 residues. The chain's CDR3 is CASTPVLGSGNTIYF. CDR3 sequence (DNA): TGTGCCAGCACTCCCGTACTCGGCTCTGGAAACACCATATATTTT.

The CDR3 region has the DNA TGTGCCAGCAGCCGTCTGGGGAGGGGGGACACTGAAGCTTTCTTT. Amino acid sequence: CASSRLGRGDTEAFF. The genes are TRBV27 and TRBJ1-1, with D possibly matching TRBD1 (6 bases). Germline V gene lookup returns CDR1 MNHEY and CDR2 SMNVEV (reference sequence). The CDR3 is 15 amino acids. Trimming stripped 6 bases from V and 3 bases from J, with 17 bases between.

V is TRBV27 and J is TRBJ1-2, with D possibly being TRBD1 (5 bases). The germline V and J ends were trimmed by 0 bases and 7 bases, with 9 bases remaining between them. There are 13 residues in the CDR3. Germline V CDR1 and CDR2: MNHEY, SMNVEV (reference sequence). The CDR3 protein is CASSLSGGSGYTF. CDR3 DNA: TGTGCCAGCAGTTTATCGGGGGGGAGTGGCTACACCTTC.

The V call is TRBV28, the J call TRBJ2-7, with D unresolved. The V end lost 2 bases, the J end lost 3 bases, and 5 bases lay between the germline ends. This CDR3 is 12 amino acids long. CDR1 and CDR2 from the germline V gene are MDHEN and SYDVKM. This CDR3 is CASSLIGYEQYF. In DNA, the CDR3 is TGTGCCAGCAGTTTAATCGGCTACGAGCAGTACTTC.

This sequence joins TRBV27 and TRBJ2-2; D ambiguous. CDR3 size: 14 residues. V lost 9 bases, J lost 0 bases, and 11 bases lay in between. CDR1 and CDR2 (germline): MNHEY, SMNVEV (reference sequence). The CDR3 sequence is CASLNRPNTGELFF. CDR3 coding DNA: TGTGCCAGTTTGAACCGACCGAACACCGGGGAGCTGTTTTTT.

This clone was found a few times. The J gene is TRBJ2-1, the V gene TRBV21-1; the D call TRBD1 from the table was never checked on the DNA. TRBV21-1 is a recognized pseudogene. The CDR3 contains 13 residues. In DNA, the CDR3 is TGTGCCAGCAGCAAAGTCATCTGGCAGGGGGAGTTCTTC. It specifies CASSKVIWQGEFF.

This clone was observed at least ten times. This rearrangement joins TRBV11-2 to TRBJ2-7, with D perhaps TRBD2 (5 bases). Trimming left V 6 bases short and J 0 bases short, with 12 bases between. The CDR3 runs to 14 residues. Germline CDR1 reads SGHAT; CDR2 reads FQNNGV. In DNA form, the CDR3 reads TGTGCCAGCAGACTGGACGGGATCTCCTACGAGCAGTACTTC. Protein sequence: CASRLDGISYEQYF.

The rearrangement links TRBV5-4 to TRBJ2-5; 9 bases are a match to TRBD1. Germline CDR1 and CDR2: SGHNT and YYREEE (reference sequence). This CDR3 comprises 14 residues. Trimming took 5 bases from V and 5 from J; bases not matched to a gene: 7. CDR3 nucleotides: TGTGCCAGCAGATTAGACAGGGGGATTGAGACCCAGTACTTC. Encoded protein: CASRLDRGIETQYF. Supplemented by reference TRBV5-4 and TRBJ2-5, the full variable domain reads ETGVTQSPTHLIKTRGQQVTLRCSSQSGHNTVSWYQQALGQGPQFIFQYYREEENGRGNFPPRFSGLQFPNYSSELNVNALELDDSALYLCASRLDRGIETQYFGPGTRLLVL.

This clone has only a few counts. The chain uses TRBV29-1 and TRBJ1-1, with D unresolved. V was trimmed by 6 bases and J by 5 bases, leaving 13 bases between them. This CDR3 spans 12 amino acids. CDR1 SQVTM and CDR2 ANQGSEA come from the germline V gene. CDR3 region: CSVIPRGTEAFF. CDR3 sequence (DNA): TGCAGCGTGATACCCCGGGGTACTGAAGCTTTCTTT.

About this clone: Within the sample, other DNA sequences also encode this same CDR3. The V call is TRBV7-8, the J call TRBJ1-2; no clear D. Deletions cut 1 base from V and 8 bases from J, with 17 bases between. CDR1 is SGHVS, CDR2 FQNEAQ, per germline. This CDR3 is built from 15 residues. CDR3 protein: CASSLVPRAEAGYTF. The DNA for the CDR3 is TGTGCCAGCAGCTTAGTTCCCAGAGCCGAGGCCGGCTACACCTTC.

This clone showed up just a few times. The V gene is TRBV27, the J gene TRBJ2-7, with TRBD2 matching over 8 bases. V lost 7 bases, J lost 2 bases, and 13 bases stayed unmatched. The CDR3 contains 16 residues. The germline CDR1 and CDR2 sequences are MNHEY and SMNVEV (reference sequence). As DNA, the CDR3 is TGTGCCAGCACCCGCAGAGCGGGAGTCGGGGCCTACGAGCAGTACTTC. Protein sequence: CASTRRAGVGAYEQYF.

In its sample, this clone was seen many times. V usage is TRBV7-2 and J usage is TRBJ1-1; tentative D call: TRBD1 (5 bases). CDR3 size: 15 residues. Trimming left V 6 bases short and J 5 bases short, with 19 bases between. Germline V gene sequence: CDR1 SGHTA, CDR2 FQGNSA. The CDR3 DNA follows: TGTGCCAGCAGGTCCTACACCGGTGGGGGGACTGAAGCTTTCTTT. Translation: CASRSYTGGGTEAFF. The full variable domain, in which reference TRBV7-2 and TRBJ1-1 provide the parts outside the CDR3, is GAGVSQSPSNKVTEKGKDVELRCDPISGHTALYWYRQSLGQGLEFLIYFQGNSAPDKSGLPSDRFSAERTGGSVSTLTIQRTQQEDSAVYLCASRSYTGGGTEAFFGQGTRLTVV.

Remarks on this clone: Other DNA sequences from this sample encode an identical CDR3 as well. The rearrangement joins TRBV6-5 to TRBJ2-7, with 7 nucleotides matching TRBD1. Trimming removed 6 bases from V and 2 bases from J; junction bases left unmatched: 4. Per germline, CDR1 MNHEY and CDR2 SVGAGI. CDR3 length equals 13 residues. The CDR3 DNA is TGTGCCAGCAGCCGAACAGGGGCCTACGAGCAGTACTTC. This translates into CASSRTGAYEQYF.

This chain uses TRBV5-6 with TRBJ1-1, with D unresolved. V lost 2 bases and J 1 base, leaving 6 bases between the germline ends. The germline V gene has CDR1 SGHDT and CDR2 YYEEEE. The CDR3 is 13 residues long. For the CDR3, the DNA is TGTGCCAGCAGCTTCTGGACGAACACTGAAGCTTTCTTT. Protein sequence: CASSFWTNTEAFF.

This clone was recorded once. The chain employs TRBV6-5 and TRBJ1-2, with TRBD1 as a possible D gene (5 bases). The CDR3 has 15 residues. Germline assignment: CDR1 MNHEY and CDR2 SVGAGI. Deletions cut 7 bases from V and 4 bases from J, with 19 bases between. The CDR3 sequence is CASNDAGTQGYGYTF. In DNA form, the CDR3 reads TGTGCCAGCAACGACGCAGGGACTCAGGGCTATGGCTACACCTTC.

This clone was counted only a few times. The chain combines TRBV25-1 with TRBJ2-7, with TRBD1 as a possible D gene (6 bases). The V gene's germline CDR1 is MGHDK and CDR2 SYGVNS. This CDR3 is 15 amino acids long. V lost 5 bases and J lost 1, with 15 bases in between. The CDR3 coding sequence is TGTGCCAGCAGTACCCGCTCGACAGGTTCCTACGAGCAGTACTTC. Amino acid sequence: CASSTRSTGSYEQYF.

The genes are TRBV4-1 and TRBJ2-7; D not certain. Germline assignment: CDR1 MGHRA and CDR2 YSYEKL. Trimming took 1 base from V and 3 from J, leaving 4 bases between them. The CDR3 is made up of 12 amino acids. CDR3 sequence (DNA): TGCGCCAGCAGCCAAGCCGGCTACGAGCAGTACTTC. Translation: CASSQAGYEQYF.